These T cell receptor beta chains were read from a single sample in a study of blood T cells in healthy people across ages. MiXCR, applied by TCRdb to the 5' RACE reads, yields one record per CDR3 protein. Found here are hundreds of thousands of distinct CDR3 sequences, roughly 50% of them singletons; the top ten hold around a third. The material sequenced was blood. These receptors all stem from a woman aged 60 to 75 in good health. The CDR3 runs from the conserved cysteine through the conserved F or W. The D gene is left open where the match is weak. Some rows mark clone size as missing; the rest say once, few, many or name a class of expanded clone.

cdr3_length j_call clone_size v_call d_call cdr3_aa cdr3_nt
16 TRBJ2-5 few TRBV27 TRBD2 CASKALAGGTLREQYF TGTGCCAGCAAAGCCTTAGCGGGAGGGACCCTGAGGGAGCAGTACTTC
13 TRBJ2-2 - TRBV2 - CASRIGGTGELFF TGTGCCAGCAGAATTGGGGGCACCGGGGAGCTGTTTTTT
14 TRBJ2-1 - TRBV20-1 TRBD2 CSTLAGNFNNEQFF TGCAGTACCTTAGCGGGCAATTTTAACAATGAGCAGTTCTTC
12 TRBJ2-7 once TRBV20-1 - CSAPFGYDEQYF TGCAGTGCTCCCTTCGGCTATGACGAGCAGTACTTC
15 TRBJ2-7 - TRBV7-8 TRBD2 CASSTPGLAQAAQYF TGTGCCAGCAGCACCCCGGGACTAGCGCAAGCGGCCCAGTACTTC
15 TRBJ2-5 many TRBV27 TRBD1 CASSETGRAQETQYF TGTGCCAGCAGTGAGACAGGGCGGGCTCAAGAGACCCAGTACTTC
15 TRBJ2-7 few TRBV27 TRBD2 CASSFLLAGPLEQYF TGTGCCAGCAGTTTTTTGCTAGCGGGTCCCCTCGAGCAGTACTTC
16 TRBJ2-5 once TRBV7-3 TRBD2 CASSLTSPGRVEAQYF TGTGCCAGCAGCTTAACGTCCCCTGGGAGGGTGGAGGCCCAGTACTTC
13 TRBJ2-7 - TRBV20-1 - CSARASGQTRKYF TGCAGTGCTAGGGCCTCAGGACAGACAAGGAAGTACTTC
15 TRBJ1-2 - TRBV4-3 - CASSQVRSGSGGYTF TGCGCCAGCAGCCAAGTTCGTTCGGGGTCTGGTGGCTACACCTTC
13 TRBJ2-1 - TRBV29-1 - CRAVGRDYNEQFF TGCAGGGCCGTAGGGCGGGACTACAATGAGCAGTTCTTC
15 TRBJ2-4 - TRBV7-3 TRBD2 CASSAQSGTYNEQYF TGTGCCAGCAGCGCGCAGAGCGGGACTTACAATGAGCAGTACTTC
14 TRBJ2-5 - TRBV5-6 TRBD1 CASSFGTGLETQYF TGTGCCAGCAGCTTCGGGACAGGGCTAGAGACCCAGTACTTC
16 TRBJ1-6 - TRBV20-1 - CSAPLRRVPVGSPLHF TGCAGTGCTCCCCTTCGCCGCGTCCCCGTCGGATCACCCCTCCACTTT
15 TRBJ2-7 - TRBV27 TRBD1 CASSFGTGGTYEQYF TGTGCCAGCAGTTTTGGGACAGGGGGAACCTACGAGCAGTACTTC
15 TRBJ2-1 - TRBV11-2 - CASSLNMAKPGEQFF TGTGCCAGCAGCTTAAATATGGCTAAGCCCGGGGAGCAGTTCTTC
17 TRBJ2-3 few TRBV4-1 - CASSQDWIAASTDTQYF TGCGCCAGCAGCCAAGATTGGATAGCGGCGTCCACAGATACGCAGTATTTT
17 TRBJ2-1 - TRBV6-2/TRBV6-3 TRBD2 CASSYSWLAGLYNEQFF TGTGCCAGCAGTTACTCGTGGCTAGCGGGTCTTTACAATGAGCAGTTCTTC
16 TRBJ2-5 few TRBV7-9 TRBD1 CASSPTGGIMRETQYF TGTGCCAGCAGCCCGACAGGGGGCATTATGAGGGAGACCCAGTACTTC
14 TRBJ1-2 few TRBV29-1 - CSVDVARDNYGYTF TGCAGCGTAGACGTCGCCAGGGACAACTATGGCTACACCTTC